This TCR beta chain was obtained from a study of technical replicates of blood from several donors. The assay was immunoSEQ multiplex PCR, and TCRdb's table has in-frame clones only and misses some. The sample carries about 14,000 clones, around four fifths recorded once. The CDR3 covers 16 residues. Germline trimming cut 0 bases from V and 6 bases from J; bases unmatched to any gene: 9. From germline, CDR1 is GTSNPN and CDR2 SVGIG (reference sequence). The rearrangement links TRBV30 to TRBJ1-5, with 9 bases aligning to TRBD1. The sequenced sample consisted of PBMCs. This TCR was sampled from a human donor in good health. CDR3 sequence reads: CAWSVLGTGLGQPQHF. The CDR3 DNA sequence: TGTGCCTGGAGTGTATTAGGGACAGGGCTTGGTCAGCCCCAGCATTTT.